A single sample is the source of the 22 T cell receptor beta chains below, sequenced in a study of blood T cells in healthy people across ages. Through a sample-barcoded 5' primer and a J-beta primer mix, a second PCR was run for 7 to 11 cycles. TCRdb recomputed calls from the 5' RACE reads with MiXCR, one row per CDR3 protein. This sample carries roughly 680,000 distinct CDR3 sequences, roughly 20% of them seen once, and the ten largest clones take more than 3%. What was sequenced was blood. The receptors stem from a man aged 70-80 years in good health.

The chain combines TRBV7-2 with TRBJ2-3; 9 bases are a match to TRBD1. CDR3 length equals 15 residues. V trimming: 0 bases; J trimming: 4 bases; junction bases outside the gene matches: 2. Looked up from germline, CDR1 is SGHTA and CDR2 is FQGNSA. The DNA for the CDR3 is TGTACCAGCAGCTTAGCAAGGACAGGGGCAGATACGCAGTATTTT. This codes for CTSSLARTGADTQYF.

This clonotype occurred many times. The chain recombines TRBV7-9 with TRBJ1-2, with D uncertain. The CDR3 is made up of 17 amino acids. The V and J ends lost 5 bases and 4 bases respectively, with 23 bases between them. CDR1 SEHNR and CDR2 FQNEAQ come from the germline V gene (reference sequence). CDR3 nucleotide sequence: TGTGCCAGCAGCGCTGGTGACAACAACGTATTCCCCTATGGCTACACCTTC. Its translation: CASSAGDNNVFPYGYTF.

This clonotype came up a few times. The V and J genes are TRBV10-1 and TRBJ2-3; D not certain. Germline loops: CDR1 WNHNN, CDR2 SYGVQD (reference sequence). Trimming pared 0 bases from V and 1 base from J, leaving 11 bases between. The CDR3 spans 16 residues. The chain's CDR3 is CASSESANIGTDTQYF. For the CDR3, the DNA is TGCGCCAGCAGTGAGTCGGCTAACATAGGCACAGATACGCAGTATTTT.

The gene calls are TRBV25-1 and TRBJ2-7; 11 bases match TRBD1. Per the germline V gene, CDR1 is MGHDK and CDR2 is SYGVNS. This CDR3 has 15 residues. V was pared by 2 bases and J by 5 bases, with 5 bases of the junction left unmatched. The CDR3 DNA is TGTGCCAGCAGTGAAAGGAGGACAGGGGGCCACGAGCAGTACTTC. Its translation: CASSERRTGGHEQYF.

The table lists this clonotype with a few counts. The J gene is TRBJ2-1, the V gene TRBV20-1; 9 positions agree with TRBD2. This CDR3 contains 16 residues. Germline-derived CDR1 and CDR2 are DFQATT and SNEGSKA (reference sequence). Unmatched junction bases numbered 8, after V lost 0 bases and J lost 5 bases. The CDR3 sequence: CSARDGASGVNNEQFF. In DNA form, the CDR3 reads TGCAGTGCTAGAGATGGGGCTAGCGGGGTCAACAATGAGCAGTTCTTC.

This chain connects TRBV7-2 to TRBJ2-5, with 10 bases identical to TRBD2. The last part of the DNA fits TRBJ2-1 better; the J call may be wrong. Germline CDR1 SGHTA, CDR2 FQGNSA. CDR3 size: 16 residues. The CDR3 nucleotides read TGTGCCAGCAGCCCCGACCTAGCGGGAGCAGGCAATGAGCAGTTCTTC. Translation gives CASSPDLAGAGNEQFF.

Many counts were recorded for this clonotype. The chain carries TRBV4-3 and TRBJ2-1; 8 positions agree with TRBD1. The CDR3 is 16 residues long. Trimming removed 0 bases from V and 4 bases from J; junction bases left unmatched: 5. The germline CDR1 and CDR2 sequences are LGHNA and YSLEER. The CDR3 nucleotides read TGCGCCAGCAGCCAAGAATTAGGGACAGGTTACAATGAGCAGTTCTTC. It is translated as CASSQELGTGYNEQFF.

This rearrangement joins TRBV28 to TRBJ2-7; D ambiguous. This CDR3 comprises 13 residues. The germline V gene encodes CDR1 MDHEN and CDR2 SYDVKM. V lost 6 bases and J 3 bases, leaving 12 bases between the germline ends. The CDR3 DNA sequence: TGTGCCAGCAGCCCCTATGATGACTACGAGCAGTACTTC. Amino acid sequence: CASSPYDDYEQYF.

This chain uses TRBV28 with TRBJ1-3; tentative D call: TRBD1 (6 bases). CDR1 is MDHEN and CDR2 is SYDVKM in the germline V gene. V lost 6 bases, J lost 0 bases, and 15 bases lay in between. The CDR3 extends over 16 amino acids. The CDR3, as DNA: TGTGCCAGCAGCGCCCCCGGACAGTCCTCTGGAAACACCATATATTTT. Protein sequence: CASSAPGQSSGNTIYF. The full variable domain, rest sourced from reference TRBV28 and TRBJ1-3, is DVKVTQSSRYLVKRTGEKVFLECVQDMDHENMFWYRQDPGLGLRLIYFSYDVKMKEKGDIPEGYSVSREKKERFSLILESASTNQTSMYLCASSAPGQSSGNTIYFGEGSWLTVV.

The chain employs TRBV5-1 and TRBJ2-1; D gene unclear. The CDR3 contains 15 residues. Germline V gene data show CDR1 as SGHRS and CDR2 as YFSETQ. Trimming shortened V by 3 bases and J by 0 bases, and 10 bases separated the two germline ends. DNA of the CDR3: TGCGCCAGCAGCTCCGCCCTGAGCTCCTACAATGAGCAGTTCTTC. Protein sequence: CASSSALSSYNEQFF.

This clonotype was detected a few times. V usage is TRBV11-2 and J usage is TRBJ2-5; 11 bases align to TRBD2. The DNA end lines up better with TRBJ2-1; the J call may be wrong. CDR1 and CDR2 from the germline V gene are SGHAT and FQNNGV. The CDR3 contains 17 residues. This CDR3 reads CASSLASGLAGYNEQFF. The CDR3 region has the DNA TGTGCCAGCAGCTTAGCCTCCGGACTAGCGGGTTACAATGAGCAGTTCTTC.

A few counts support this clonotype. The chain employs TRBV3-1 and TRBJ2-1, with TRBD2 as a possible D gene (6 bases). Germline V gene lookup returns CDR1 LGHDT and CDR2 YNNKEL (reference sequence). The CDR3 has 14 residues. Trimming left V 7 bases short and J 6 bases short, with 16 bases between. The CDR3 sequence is CASNPGVASNEQFF. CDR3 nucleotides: TGTGCCAGCAACCCGGGAGTAGCTTCCAATGAGCAGTTCTTC.

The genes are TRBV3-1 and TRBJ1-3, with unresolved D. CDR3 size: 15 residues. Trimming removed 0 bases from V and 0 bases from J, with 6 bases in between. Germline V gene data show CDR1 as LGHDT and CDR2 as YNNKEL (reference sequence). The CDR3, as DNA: TGTGCCAGCAGCCAAGATGGGATCTCTGGAAACACCATATATTTT. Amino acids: CASSQDGISGNTIYF.

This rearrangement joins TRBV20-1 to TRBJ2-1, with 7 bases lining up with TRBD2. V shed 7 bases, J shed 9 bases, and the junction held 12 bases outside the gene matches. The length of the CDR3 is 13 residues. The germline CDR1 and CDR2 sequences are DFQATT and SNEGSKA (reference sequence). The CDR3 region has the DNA TGCAGTGTTAAGACCGGAGCGGGACGTGAGCAGTTCTTC. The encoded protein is CSVKTGAGREQFF.

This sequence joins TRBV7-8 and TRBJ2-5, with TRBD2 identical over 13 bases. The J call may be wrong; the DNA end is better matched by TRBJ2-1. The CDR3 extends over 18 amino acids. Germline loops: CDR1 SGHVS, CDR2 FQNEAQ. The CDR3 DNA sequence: TGTGCCAGCAGCGCCGGGACTAGCGGGACACGAGGGTACAATGAGCAGTTCTTC. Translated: CASSAGTSGTRGYNEQFF.

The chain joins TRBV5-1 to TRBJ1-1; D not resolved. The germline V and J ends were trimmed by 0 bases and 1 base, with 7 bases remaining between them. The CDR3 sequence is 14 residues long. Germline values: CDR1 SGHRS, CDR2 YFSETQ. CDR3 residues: CASSLGRKNTEAFF. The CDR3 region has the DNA TGCGCCAGCAGCTTGGGCCGGAAGAACACTGAAGCTTTCTTT.

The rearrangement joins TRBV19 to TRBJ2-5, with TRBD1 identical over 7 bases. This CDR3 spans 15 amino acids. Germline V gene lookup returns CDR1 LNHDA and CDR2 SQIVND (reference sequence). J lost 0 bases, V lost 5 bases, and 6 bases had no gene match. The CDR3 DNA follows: TGTGCCAGTAGTCCGGGACAGAAGTACCAAGAGACCCAGTACTTC. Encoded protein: CASSPGQKYQETQYF.

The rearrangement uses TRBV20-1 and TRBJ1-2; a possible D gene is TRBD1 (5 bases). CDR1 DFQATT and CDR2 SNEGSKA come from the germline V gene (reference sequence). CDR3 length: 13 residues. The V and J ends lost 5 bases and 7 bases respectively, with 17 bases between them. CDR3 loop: CSAHSPRGLGYTF. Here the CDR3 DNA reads TGCAGTGCTCATTCGCCTAGGGGTCTTGGCTACACCTTC.

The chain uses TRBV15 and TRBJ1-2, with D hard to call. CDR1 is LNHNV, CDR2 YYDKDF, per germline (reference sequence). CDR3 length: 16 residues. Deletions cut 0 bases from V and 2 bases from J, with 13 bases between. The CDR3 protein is CATSRDRSTQNYGYTF. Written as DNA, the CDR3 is TGTGCCACCAGCAGAGATCGGTCCACCCAGAACTATGGCTACACCTTC.

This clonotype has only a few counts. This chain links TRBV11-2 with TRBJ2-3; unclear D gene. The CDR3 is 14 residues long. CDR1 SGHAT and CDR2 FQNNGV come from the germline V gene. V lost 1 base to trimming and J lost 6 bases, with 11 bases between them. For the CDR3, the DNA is TGTGCCAGCAGCTTAGCTAGGGTTGGTGATACGCAGTATTTT. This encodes CASSLARVGDTQYF.

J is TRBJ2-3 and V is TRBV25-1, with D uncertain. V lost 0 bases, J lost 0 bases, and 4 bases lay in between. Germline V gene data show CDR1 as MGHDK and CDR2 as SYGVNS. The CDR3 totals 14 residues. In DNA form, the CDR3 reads TGTGCCAGCAGTGAATACGTGAGCACAGATACGCAGTATTTT. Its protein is CASSEYVSTDTQYF. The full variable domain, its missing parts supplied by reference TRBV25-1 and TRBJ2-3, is EADIYQTPRYLVIGTGKKITLECSQTMGHDKMYWYQQDPGMELHLIHYSYGVNSTEKGDLSSESTVSRIRTEHFPLTLESARPSHTSQYLCASSEYVSTDTQYFGPGTRLTVL.

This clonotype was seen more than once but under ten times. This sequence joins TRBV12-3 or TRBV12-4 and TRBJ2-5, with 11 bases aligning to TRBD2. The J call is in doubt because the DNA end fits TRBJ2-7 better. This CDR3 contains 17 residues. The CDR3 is CASSLAKMTSGEGEQYF. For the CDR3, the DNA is TGTGCCAGCAGTTTAGCGAAAATGACTAGCGGGGAAGGCGAGCAGTACTTC.